These 11 T cell receptor beta chains were all obtained from the same sample, sequenced in a study of PD-1 blockade in classical Hodgkin lymphoma. The time point denotes: newly diagnosed, previously untreated cHL patient sample. TCRdb's table, derived via immunoSEQ multiplex PCR, lists solely in-frame clones and lacks some. The repertoire consists of over 15,000 clones, with 87% occurring once and the leading ten covering about 4.2%. Sequenced sample: peripheral blood mononuclear cells (PBMCs). These TCRs come from a human donor with classical Hodgkin lymphoma.

The chain recombines TRBV27 with TRBJ1-5; no firm D call. This CDR3 is 15 amino acids long. V was shortened by 6 bases and J by 2 bases, with 14 bases between the two germline ends. Germline V lookup: CDR1 MNHEY, CDR2 SMNVEV (reference sequence). The DNA of the CDR3 is TGTGCCAGCAGCGAGGAGGTTGGCGGCAATCAGCCCCAGCATTTT. Its protein is CASSEEVGGNQPQHF.

The rearrangement uses TRBV4-2 and TRBJ1-4, with TRBD1 matching over 8 bases. Germline CDR1 LGHNA, CDR2 YNFKEQ. V trimming: 1 base; J trimming: 5 bases; junction bases outside the gene matches: 0. The CDR3 covers 14 residues. The CDR3, as DNA: TGTGCCAGCAGCCAAGGACAGGGGAATGAAAAACTGTTTTTT. Translating it yields CASSQGQGNEKLFF.

The chain combines TRBV11-2 with TRBJ2-3, with D perhaps TRBD1 (6 bases). Germline V lookup: CDR1 SGHAT, CDR2 FQNNGV. There are 17 residues in the CDR3. The V gene lost 1 base and the J gene lost 4 bases, with 18 bases spanning the gap. The CDR3 sequence is CASSLAWTARGPDTQYF. The CDR3, as DNA: TGTGCCAGCAGCTTAGCCTGGACAGCGAGGGGCCCAGATACGCAGTATTTT.

This clone has only one observation. The rearrangement links TRBV7-2 to TRBJ2-7, with D hard to call. This CDR3 spans 13 amino acids. CDR1 and CDR2 from the germline V gene are SGHTA and FQGNSA. Trimming cost V 5 bases and J 3 bases, with 11 bases left between them. The chain's CDR3 is CASSLQKGYEQYF. CDR3 DNA sequence: TGTGCCAGCAGCCTGCAGAAGGGCTACGAGCAGTACTTC.

The V call is TRBV4-3, the J call TRBJ1-1, with D uncertain. The V end lost 0 bases, the J end lost 0 bases, and 14 bases lay between the germline ends. Germline V lookup: CDR1 LGHNA, CDR2 YSLEER. The CDR3 is made up of 17 amino acids. The CDR3 protein is CASSQDPTTRLNTEAFF. The CDR3 coding sequence is TGCGCCAGCAGCCAAGATCCAACGACCAGGCTGAACACTGAAGCTTTCTTT.

The chain employs TRBV5-6 and TRBJ1-6; TRBD1 matches at 7 bases. CDR3 length: 15 amino acids. J lost 7 bases, V lost 1 base, and 5 bases had no gene match. CDR1 and CDR2 from the germline V gene are SGHDT and YYEEEE. The CDR3 DNA sequence: TGTGCCAGCAGCTTGTCGACAGGGAGGAATTCACCCCTCCACTTT. Translating it yields CASSLSTGRNSPLHF.

The chain carries TRBV7-2 and TRBJ2-5, with 8 bases aligning to TRBD1. The CDR3 runs to 15 residues. Germline V gene lookup returns CDR1 SGHTA and CDR2 FQGNSA. Trimming took 1 base from V and 5 from J; bases not matched to a gene: 6. CDR3 amino acids: CASSLEAGGDETQYF. The CDR3, as DNA: TGTGCCAGCAGCTTAGAAGCAGGGGGCGACGAGACCCAGTACTTC.

The gene calls are TRBV30 and TRBJ2-3; D possibly uses TRBD1 or TRBD2 (5 bases each). V lost 8 bases to trimming and J lost 1 base, with 16 bases between them. CDR1 is GTSNPN, CDR2 SVGIG, per germline (reference sequence). This CDR3 has 14 amino acids. CDR3 sequence (DNA): TGTGCCGCGACTCCGGGGCAACGCACAGATACGCAGTATTTT. Its protein product is CAATPGQRTDTQYF.

This chain joins TRBV7-9 and TRBJ1-4; D is possibly TRBD1 (6 bases). The CDR3 covers 19 residues. V lost 5 bases to trimming and J lost 1 base, with 23 bases between them. Germline V CDR1 and CDR2: SEHNR, FQNEAQ (reference sequence). CDR3 residues: CASSPLTLAVRGTNEKLFF. CDR3 nucleotides: TGTGCCAGCAGCCCACTGACTCTCGCCGTCAGGGGAACTAATGAAAAACTGTTTTTT.

The V and J genes are TRBV10-3 and TRBJ2-1; D may be TRBD1 or TRBD2 (5 bases each). V lost 3 bases and J lost 6, with 15 bases in between. The CDR3 extends over 15 amino acids. Germline assignment: CDR1 ENHRY and CDR2 SYGVKD. The CDR3 loop reads CAISDGTKNTNEQFF. For the CDR3, the DNA is TGTGCCATCAGTGACGGGACCAAAAATACCAATGAGCAGTTCTTC.

This chain links TRBV27 with TRBJ1-1, with D tentatively TRBD1 (6 bases). Trimming shortened V by 2 bases and J by 0 bases, and 22 bases separated the two germline ends. The CDR3 runs 19 residues. From germline, CDR1 is MNHEY and CDR2 SMNVEV (reference sequence). CDR3 DNA: TGTGCCAGCAGTTTACCCGACAGGAGCTGGCGAGACTTGAACACTGAAGCTTTCTTT. This translates into CASSLPDRSWRDLNTEAFF.